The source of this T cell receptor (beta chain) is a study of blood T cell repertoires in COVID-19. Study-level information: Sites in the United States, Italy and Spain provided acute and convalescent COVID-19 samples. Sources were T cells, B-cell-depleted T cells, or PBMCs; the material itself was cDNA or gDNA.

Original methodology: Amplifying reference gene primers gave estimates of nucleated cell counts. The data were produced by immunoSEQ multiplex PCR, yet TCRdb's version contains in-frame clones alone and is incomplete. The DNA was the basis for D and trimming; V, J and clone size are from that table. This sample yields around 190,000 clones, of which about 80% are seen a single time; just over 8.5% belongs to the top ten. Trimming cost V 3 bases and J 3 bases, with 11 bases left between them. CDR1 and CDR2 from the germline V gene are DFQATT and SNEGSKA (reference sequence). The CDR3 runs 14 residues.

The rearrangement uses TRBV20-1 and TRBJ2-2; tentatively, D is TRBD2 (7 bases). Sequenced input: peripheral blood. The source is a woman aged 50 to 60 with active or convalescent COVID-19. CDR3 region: CSASWGGHTGELFF. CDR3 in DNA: TGCAGTGCTAGTTGGGGGGGCCACACCGGGGAGCTGTTTTTT.